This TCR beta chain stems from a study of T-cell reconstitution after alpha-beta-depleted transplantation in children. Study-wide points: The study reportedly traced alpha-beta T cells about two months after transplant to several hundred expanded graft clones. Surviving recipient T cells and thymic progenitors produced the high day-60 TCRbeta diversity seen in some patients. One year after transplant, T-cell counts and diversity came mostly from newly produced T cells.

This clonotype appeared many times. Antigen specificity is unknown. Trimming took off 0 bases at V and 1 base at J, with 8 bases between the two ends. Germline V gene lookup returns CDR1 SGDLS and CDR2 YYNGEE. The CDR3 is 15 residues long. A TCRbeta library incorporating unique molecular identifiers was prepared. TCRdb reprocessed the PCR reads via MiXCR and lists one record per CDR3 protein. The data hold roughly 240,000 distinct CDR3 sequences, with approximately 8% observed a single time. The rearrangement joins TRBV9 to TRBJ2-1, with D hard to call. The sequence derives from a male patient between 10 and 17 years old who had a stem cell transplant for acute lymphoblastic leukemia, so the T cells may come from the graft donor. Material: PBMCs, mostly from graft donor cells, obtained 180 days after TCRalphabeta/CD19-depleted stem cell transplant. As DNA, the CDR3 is TGTGCCAGCAGCGTAGAAGCGAATTCCTACAATGAGCAGTTCTTC. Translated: CASSVEANSYNEQFF.